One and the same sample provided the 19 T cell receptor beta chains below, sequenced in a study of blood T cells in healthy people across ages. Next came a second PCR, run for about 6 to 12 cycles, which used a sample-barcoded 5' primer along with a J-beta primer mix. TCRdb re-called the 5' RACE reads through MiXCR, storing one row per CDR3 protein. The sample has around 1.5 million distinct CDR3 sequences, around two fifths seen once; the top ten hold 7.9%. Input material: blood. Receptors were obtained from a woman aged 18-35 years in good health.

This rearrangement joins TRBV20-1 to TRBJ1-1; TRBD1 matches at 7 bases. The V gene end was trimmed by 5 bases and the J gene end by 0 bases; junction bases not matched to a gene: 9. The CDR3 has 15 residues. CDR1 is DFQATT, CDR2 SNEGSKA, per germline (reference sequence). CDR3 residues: CSARDSEKMNTEAFF. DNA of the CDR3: TGCAGTGCTCGGGACAGCGAGAAAATGAACACTGAAGCTTTCTTT.

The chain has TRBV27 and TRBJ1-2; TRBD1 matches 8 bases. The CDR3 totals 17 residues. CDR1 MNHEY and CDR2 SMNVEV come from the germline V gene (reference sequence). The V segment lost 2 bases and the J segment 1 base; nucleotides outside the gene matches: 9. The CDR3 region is CASSLGKDRANNYGYTF. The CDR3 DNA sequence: TGTGCCAGCAGTTTAGGAAAGGACAGGGCTAATAACTATGGCTACACCTTC.

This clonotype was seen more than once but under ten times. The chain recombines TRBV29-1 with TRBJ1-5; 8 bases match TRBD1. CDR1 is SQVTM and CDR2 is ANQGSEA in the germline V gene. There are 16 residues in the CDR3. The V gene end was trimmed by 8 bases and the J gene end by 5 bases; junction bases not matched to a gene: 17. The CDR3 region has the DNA TGCAGCCTGAGAGGGGGGAACAGGGGGAAAGATCAGCCCCAGCATTTT. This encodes CSLRGGNRGKDQPQHF.

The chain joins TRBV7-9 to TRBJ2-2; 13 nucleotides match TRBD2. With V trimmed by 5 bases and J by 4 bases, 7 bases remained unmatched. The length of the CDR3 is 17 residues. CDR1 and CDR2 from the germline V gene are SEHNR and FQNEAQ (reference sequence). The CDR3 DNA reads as TGTGCCAGCAGCCAAACTAGCGGGAGGGCCCTCACCGGGGAGCTGTTTTTT. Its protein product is CASSQTSGRALTGELFF.

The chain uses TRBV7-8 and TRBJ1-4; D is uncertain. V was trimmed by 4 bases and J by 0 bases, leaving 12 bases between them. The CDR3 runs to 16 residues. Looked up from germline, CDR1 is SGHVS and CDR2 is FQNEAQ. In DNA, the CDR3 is TGTGCCAGCAGCTGGTCAGCAGCCGCAACTAATGAAAAACTGTTTTTT. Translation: CASSWSAAATNEKLFF.

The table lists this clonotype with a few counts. The CDR3 DNA follows: TGTGCCAGCAGCTTCTTGCCGGGACAGATGGATGAGCAGTACTTC. Residues: CASSFLPGQMDEQYF. The rearrangement links TRBV7-9 to TRBJ2-5; 7 bases agree with TRBD1. The germline gives CDR1 SEHNR, CDR2 FQNEAQ (reference sequence). The J segment lost 11 bases and the V segment lost 3 bases, leaving 15 bases of the junction unmatched. This CDR3 region has 15 residues.

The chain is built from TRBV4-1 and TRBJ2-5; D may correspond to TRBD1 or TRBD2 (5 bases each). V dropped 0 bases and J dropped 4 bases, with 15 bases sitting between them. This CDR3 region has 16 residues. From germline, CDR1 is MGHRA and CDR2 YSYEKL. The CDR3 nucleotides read TGCGCCAGCAGCCAAGATTATCCGGGGCCGCGAGAGACCCAGTACTTC. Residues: CASSQDYPGPRETQYF.

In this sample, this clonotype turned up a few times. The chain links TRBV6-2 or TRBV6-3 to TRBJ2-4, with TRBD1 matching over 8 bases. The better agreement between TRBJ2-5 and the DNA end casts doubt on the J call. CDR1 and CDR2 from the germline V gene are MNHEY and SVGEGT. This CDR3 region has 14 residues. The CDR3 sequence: CASSPTGERETQYF. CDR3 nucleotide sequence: TGTGCCAGCAGTCCGACAGGGGAGAGAGAGACCCAGTACTTC.

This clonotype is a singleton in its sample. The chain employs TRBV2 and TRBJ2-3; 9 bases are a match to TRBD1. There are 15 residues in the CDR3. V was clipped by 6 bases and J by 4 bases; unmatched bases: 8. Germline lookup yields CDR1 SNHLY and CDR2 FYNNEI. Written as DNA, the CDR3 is TGTGCCAGCAGCATGGGACAGGGCCATCCAGATACGCAGTATTTT. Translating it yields CASSMGQGHPDTQYF. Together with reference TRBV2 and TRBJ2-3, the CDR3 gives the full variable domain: EPEVTQTPSHQVTQMGQEVILRCVPISNHLYFYWYRQILGQKVEFLVSFYNNEISEKSEIFDDQFSVERPDGSNFTLKIRSTKLEDSAMYFCASSMGQGHPDTQYFGPGTRLTVL.

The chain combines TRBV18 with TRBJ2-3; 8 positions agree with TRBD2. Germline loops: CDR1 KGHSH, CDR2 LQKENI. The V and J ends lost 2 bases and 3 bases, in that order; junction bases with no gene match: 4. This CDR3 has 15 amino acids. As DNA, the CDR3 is TGTGCCAGCTCACCAGCGGGAGGAGGGACAGATACGCAGTATTTT. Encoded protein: CASSPAGGGTDTQYF. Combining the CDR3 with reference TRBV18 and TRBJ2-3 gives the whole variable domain NAGVMQNPRHLVRRRGQEARLRCSPMKGHSHVYWYRQLPEEGLKFMVYLQKENIIDESGMPKERFSAEFPKEGPSILRIQQVVRGDSAAYFCASSPAGGGTDTQYFGPGTRLTVL.

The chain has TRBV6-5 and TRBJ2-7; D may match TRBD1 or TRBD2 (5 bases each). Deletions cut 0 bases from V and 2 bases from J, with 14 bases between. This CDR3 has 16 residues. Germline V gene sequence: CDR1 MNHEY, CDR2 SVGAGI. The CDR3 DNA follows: TGTGCCAGCAGTTACTCGGGTACGAGGGGTCCCTACGAGCAGTACTTC. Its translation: CASSYSGTRGPYEQYF.

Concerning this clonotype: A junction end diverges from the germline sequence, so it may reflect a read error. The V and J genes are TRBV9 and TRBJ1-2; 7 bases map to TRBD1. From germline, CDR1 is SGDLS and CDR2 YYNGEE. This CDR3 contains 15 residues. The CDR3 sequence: CASSVVQGDLYGYTF. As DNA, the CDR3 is TGTGCCAGTAGCGTAGTCCAGGGGGATCTCTATGGCTACACCTTC.

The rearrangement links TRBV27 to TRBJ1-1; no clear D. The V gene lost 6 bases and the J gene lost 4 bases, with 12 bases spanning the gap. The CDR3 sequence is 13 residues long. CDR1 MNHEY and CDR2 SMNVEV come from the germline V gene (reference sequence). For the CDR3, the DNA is TGTGCCAGCAGGTCACAGCGGCGCACTGAAGCTTTCTTT. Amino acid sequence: CASRSQRRTEAFF.

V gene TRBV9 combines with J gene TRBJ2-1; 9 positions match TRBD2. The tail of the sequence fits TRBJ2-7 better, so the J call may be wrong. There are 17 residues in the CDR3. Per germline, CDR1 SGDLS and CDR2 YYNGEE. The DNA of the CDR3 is TGTGCCAGCAGCTTACCCATAGCGGGAGACCCCTACAATGAGCAGTACTTC. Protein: CASSLPIAGDPYNEQYF.

The CDR3 sequence is CSAIRDPLETQYF. In DNA, the CDR3 is TGCAGTGCTATCCGGGACCCTCTAGAGACCCAGTACTTC. V usage is TRBV20-1 and J usage is TRBJ2-5; D may match TRBD1 or TRBD2 (5 bases each). Trimming pared 4 bases from V and 4 bases from J, leaving 13 bases between. CDR1 is DFQATT and CDR2 is SNEGSKA in the germline V gene (reference sequence). The length of the CDR3 is 13 residues.

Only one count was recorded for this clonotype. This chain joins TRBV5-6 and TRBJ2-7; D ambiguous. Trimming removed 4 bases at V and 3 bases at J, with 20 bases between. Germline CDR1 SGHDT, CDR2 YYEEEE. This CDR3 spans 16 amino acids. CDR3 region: CASSKRSWSPFYEQYF. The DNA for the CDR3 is TGTGCCAGCAGCAAGAGATCATGGTCCCCGTTCTACGAGCAGTACTTC.

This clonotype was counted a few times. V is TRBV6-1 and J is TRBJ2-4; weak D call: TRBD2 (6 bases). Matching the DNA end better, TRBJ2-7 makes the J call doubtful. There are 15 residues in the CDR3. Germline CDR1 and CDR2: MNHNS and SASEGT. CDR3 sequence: CASSDGGSGFYEQYF. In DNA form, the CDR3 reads TGTGCCAGCAGTGATGGGGGGTCAGGGTTTTACGAGCAGTACTTC.

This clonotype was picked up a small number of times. CDR3 amino acids: CASRSSQGRGDEKLFF. The CDR3 bases are TGTGCCAGCAGATCCTCACAGGGTCGTGGAGATGAAAAACTGTTTTTT. This sequence joins TRBV6-2 or TRBV6-3 and TRBJ1-4; weak D call: TRBD1 (6 bases). The length of the CDR3 is 16 residues. Trimming took 6 bases from V and 6 from J, leaving 20 bases between them. The germline V gene encodes CDR1 MNHEY and CDR2 SVGEGT.

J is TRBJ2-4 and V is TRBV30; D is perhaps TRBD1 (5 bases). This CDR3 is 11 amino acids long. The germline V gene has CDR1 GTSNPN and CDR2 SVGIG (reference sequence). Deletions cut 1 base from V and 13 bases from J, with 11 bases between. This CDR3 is CAWSGTPEQYF. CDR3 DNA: TGTGCCTGGAGTGGGACACCAGAGCAGTACTTC.